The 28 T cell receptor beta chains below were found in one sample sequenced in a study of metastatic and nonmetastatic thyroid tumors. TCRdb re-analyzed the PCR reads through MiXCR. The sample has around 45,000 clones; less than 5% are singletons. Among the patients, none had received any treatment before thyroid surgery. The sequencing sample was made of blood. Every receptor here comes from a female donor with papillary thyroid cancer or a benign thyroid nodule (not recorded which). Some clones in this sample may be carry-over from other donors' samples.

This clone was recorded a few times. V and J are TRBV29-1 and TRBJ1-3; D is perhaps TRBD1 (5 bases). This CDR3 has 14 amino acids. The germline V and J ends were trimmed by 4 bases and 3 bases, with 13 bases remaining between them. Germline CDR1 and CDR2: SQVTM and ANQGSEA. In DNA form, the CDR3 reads TGCAGCGTTGCCCCGGCGGGGGGTGGAAACACCATATATTTT. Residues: CSVAPAGGGNTIYF.

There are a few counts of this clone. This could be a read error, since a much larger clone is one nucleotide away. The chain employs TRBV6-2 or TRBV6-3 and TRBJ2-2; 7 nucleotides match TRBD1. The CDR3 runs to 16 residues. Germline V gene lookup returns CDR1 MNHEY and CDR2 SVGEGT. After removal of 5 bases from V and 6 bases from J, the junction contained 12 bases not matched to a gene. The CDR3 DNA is TGTGCCAGCAGTGACCAGGGGGTAGCAGAAGCCGGGGAGCTGTTTTTT. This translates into CASSDQGVAEAGELFF.

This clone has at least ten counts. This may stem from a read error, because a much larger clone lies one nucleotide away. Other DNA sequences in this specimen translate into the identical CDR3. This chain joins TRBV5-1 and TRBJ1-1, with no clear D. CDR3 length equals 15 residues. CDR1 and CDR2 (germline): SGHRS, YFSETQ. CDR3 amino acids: CASSYRAGRNTEAFF. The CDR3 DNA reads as TGCGCCAGTAGCTACAGAGCCGGAAGAAACACTGAAGCTTTCTTT.

CDR3 in DNA: TGTGCCACCAGTGCCCGGACGGGAGCCCACTATGGCTACACCTTC. This sequence encodes CATSARTGAHYGYTF. The rearrangement links TRBV24-1 to TRBJ1-2; D call uncertain. Germline-derived CDR1 and CDR2 are KGHDR and SFDVKD. This CDR3 region has 15 residues. V was trimmed by 5 bases and J by 3 bases, leaving 15 bases between them.

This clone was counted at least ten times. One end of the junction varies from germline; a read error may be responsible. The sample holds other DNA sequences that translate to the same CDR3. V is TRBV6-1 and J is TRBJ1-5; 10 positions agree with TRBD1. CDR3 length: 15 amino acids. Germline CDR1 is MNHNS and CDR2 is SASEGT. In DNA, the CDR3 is TGTGCCAGCAGGCGGACAGGGGGGAGCAATCAGCCCCAGCATTTC. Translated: CASRRTGGSNQPQHF.

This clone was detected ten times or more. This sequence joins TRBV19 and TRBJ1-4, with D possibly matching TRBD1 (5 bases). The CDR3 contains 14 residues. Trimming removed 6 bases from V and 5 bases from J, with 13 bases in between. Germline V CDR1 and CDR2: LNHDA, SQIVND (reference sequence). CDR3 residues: CASRGRQRNEKLFF. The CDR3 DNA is TGTGCCAGTAGGGGGAGACAGAGGAATGAAAAACTGTTTTTT.

CDR3: CASSLSRLYEQYF. The CDR3 DNA follows: TGTGCCAGTAGTCTCTCTCGGCTCTACGAGCAGTACTTC. The chain is built from TRBV19 and TRBJ2-7; no clear D gene. The ends were cut back, 5 bases at V and 3 bases at J, with 11 bases in the middle. Germline CDR1 and CDR2: LNHDA and SQIVND (reference sequence). The CDR3 loop spans 13 amino acids. Together with reference TRBV19 and TRBJ2-7, the CDR3 gives the full variable domain: DGGITQSPKYLFRKEGQNVTLSCEQNLNHDAMYWYRQDPGQGLRLIYYSQIVNDFQKGDIAEGYSVSREKKESFPLTVTSAQKNPTAFYLCASSLSRLYEQYFGPGTRLTVT.

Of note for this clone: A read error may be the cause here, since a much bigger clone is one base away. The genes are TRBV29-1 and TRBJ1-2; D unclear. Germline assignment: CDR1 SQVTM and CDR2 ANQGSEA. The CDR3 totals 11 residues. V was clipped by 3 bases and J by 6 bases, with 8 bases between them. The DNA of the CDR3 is TGCAGCGTTGATGGTTGTAATGGCTACACCTTC. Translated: CSVDGCNGYTF.

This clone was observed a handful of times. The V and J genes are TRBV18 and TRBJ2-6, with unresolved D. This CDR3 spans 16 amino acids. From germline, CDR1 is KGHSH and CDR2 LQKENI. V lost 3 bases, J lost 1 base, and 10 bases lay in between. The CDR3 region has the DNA TGTGCCAGCTCACCTTTTAAGGGTTCTGGGGCCAACGTCCTGACTTTC. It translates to CASSPFKGSGANVLTF.

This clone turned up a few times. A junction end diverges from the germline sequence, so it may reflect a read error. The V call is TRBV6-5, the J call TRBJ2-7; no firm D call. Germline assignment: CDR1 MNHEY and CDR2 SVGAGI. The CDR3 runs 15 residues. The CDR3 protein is CASSYDTSQTYGQYF. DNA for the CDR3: TGTGCCAGCAGTTACGACACAAGCCAGACCTACGGGCAGTACTTC.

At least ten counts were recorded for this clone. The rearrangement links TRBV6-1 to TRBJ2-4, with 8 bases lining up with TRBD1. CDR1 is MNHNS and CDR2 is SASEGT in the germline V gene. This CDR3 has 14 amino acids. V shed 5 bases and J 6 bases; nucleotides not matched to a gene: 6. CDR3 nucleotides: TGTGCCAGCAGTTTGGACAGGGTACGAAACATTCAGTACTTC. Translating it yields CASSLDRVRNIQYF.

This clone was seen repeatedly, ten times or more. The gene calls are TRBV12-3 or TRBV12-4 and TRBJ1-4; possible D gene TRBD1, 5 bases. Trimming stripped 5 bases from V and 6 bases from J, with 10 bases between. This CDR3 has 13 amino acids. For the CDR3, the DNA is TGTGCCAGCAGTCTCAGGGTCGATGAAAAACTGTTTTTT. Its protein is CASSLRVDEKLFF.

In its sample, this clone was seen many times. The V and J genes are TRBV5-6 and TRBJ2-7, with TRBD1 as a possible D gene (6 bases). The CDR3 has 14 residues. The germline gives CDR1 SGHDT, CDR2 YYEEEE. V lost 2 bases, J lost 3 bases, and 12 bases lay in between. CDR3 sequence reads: CASSFGDRHYEQYF. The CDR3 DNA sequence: TGTGCCAGCAGCTTCGGAGACAGGCACTACGAGCAGTACTTC.

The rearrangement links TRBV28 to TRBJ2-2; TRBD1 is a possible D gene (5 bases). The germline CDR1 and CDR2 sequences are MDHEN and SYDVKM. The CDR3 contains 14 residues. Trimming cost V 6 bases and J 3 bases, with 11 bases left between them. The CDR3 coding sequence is TGTGCCAGCAGCCGACAGCTATACACCGGGGAGCTGTTTTTT. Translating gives CASSRQLYTGELFF.

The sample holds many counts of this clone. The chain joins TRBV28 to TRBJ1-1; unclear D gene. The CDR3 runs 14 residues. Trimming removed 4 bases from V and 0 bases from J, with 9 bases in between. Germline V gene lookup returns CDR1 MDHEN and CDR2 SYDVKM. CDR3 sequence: CASSSPALNTEAFF. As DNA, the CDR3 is TGTGCCAGCAGTTCGCCTGCGTTGAACACTGAAGCTTTCTTT.

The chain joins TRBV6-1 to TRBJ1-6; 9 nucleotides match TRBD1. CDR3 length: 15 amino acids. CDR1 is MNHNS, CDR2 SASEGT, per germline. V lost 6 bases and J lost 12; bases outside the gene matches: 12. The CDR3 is CASRDRGPASGPLHF. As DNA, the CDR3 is TGTGCCAGCAGGGACAGGGGACCCGCCTCGGGACCCCTCCACTTT.

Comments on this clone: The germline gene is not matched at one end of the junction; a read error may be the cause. This CDR3 reads CTSSLSPRGGAFF. CDR3 bases: TGTACCAGCAGCCTGTCCCCCCGGGGGGGAGCTTTCTTT. The rearrangement uses TRBV11-2 and TRBJ1-1, with D possibly TRBD1 on 5 matching bases. The germline V gene encodes CDR1 SGHAT and CDR2 FQNNGV. The CDR3 totals 13 residues.

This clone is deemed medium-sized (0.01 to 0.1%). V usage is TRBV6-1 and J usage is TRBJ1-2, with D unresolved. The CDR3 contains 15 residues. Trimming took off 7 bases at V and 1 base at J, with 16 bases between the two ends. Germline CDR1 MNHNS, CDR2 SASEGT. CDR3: CASKESGPVNYGYTF. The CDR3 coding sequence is TGTGCCAGCAAAGAGTCTGGGCCAGTTAACTATGGCTACACCTTC.

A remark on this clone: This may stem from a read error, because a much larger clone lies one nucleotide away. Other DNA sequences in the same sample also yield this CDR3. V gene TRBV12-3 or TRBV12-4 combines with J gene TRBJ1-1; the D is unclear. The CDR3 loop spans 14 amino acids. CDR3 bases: TGTGCCAGCAGTTTAGTAGGCAAAAGCTCTGAGGCTTTCTTT. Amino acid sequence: CASSLVGKSSEAFF.

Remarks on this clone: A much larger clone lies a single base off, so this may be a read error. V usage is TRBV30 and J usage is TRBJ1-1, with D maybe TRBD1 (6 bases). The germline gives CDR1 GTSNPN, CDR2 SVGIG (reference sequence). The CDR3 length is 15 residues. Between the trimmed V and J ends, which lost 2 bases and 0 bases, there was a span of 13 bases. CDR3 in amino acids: CAWSPSDRLNTEAFF. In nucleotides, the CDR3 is TGTGCCTGGAGTCCAAGTGACAGGCTGAACACTGAAGCTTTCTTT.

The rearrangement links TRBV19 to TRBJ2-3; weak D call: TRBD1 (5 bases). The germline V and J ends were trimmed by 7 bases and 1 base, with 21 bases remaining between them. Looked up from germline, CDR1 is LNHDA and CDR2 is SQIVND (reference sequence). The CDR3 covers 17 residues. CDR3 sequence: CASKGPPPGLGTDTQYF. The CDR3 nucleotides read TGTGCCAGTAAGGGCCCCCCCCCAGGGCTTGGCACAGATACGCAGTATTTT.

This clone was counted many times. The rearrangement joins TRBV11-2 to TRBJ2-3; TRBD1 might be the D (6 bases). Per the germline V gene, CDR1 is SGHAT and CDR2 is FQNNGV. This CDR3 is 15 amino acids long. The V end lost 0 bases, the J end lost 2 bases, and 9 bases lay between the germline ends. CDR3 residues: CASSLEGHPTDTQYF. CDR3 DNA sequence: TGTGCCAGCAGCTTAGAGGGACATCCCACAGATACGCAGTATTTT.

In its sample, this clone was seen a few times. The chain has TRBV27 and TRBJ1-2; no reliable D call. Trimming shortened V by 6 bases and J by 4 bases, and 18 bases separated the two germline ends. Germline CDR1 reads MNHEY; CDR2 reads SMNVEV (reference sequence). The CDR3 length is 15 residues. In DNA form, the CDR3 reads TGTGCCAGCAGCCCAGGCAACAGAGAGCTCTATGGCTACACCTTC. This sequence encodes CASSPGNRELYGYTF.

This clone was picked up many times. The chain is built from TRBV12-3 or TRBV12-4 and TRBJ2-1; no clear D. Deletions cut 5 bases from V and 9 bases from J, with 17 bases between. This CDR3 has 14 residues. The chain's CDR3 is CASSPARLVAEQFF. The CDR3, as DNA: TGTGCCAGCAGTCCCGCCCGCCTAGTTGCTGAGCAGTTCTTC.

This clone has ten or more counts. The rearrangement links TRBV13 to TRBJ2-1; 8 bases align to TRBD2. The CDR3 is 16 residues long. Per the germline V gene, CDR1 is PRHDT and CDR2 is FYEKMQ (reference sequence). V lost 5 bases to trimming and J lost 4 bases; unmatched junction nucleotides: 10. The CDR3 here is CASSGYSGKVYNEQFF. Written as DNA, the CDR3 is TGTGCCAGCAGCGGATATAGCGGGAAGGTTTACAATGAGCAGTTCTTC.

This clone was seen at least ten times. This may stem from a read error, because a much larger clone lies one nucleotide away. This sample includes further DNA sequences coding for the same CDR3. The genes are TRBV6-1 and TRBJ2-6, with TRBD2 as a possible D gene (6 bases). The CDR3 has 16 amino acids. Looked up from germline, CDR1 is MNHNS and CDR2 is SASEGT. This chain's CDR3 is CASSRDSTSGANVLTF. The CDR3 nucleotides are TGCGCCAGCAGTCGGGACTCGACCTCTGGGGCCAACGTCCTGACTTTC.

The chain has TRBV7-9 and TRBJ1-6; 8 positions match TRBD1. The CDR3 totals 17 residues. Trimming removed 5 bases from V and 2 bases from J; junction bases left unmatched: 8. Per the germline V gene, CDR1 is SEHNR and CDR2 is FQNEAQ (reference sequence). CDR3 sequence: CASSRETGATYNSPLHF. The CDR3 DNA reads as TGTGCCAGCAGCCGTGAGACAGGGGCTACCTATAATTCACCCCTCCACTTT.

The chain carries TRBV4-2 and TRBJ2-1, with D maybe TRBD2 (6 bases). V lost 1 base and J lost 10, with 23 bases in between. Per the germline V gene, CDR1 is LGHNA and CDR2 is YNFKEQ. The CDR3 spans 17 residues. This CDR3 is CASSQVASGDFSQEQFF. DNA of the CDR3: TGTGCCAGCAGCCAAGTTGCCTCGGGGGACTTCTCGCAGGAGCAGTTCTTC.